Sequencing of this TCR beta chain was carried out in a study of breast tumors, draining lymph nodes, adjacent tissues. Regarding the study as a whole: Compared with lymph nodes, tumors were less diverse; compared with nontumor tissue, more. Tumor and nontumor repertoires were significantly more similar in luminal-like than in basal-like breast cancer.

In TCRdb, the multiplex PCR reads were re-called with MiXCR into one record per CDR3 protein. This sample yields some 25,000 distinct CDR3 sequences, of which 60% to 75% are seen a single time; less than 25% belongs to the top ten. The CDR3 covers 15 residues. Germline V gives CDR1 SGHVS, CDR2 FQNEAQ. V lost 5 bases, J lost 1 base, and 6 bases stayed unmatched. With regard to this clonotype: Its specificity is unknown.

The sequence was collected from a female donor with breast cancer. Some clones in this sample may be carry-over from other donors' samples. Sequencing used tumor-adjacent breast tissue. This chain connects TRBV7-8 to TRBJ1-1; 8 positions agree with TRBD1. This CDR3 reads CASSPRTGRNTEAFF. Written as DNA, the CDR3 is TGTGCCAGCAGCCCCAGGACAGGGAGGAACACTGAAGCTTTCTTT.